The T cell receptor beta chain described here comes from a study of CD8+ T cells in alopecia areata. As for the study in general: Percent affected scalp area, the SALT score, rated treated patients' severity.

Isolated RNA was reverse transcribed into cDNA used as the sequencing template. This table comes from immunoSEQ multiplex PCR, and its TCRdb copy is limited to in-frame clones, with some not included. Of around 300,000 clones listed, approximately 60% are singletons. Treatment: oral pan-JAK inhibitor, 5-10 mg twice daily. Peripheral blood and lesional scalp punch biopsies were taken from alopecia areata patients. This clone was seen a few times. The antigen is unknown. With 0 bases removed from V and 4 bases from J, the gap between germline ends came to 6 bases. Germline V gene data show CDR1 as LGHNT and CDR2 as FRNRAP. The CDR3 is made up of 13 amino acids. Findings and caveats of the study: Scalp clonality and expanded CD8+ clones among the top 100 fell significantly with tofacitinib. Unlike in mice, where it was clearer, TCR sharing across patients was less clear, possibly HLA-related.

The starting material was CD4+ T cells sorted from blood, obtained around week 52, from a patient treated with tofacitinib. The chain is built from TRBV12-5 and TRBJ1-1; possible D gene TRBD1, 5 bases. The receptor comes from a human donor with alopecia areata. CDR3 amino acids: CASGLVGGTEAFF. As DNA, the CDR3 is TGTGCTAGTGGTTTGGTCGGGGGCACTGAAGCTTTCTTT.